Shown below are 15 T cell receptor beta chains from a single sample sequenced in a study of T cells in Graves' hyperthyroidism and ophthalmopathy. Regions amplified from RNA transcripts were the TCR beta CDR3 regions. Researchers ran a first-round RT-PCR on the TCR CDR3 using the HTBI primer set. TCRdb used MiXCR to reprocess the multiplex PCR reads, holding one entry per CDR3 protein. The sample has roughly 580,000 distinct CDR3 sequences, around 45% seen once. What was sequenced was peripheral blood or thyroid tissue (not recorded which). These receptors came from a woman aged 18-29 years with Graves' hyperthyroidism.

This clonotype has just a few counts. This chain uses TRBV6-2 or TRBV6-3 with TRBJ1-5; D is uncertain. CDR1 and CDR2 from the germline V gene are MNHEY and SVGEGT. The V end was cut by 2 bases, the J end by 7 bases, with 9 bases between. The CDR3 is 13 residues long. The CDR3 spells CASSYDRVQPQHF. The CDR3 DNA is TGTGCCAGCAGTTACGACCGCGTGCAGCCCCAGCATTTT.

This clonotype has more than one count but fewer than ten. V is TRBV7-8 and J is TRBJ2-2; 14 bases fit TRBD2. CDR1 and CDR2 (germline): SGHVS, FQNEAQ. V shed 2 bases, J shed 0 bases, and the junction held 8 bases outside the gene matches. The CDR3 consists of 20 residues. This CDR3 reads CASSLRGLAGGRANTGELFF. The CDR3 DNA reads as TGTGCCAGCAGCTTAAGAGGACTAGCGGGAGGAAGGGCGAACACCGGGGAGCTGTTTTTT. Using reference TRBV7-8 and TRBJ2-2 for the parts outside the CDR3, the full variable domain is GAGVSQSPRYKVAKRGQDVALRCDPISGHVSLFWYQQALGQGPEFLTYFQNEAQLDKSGLPSDRFFAERPEGSVSTLKIQRTQQEDSAVYLCASSLRGLAGGRANTGELFFGEGSRLTVL.

V and J are TRBV25-1 and TRBJ2-5; either TRBD1 or TRBD2 may fit D (5 bases each). The CDR3 consists of 14 residues. Germline CDR1 is MGHDK and CDR2 is SYGVNS. The V gene lost 8 bases and the J gene lost 5 bases, with 18 bases spanning the gap. The CDR3 DNA is TGTGCCAGCGGGACCAGCAGAGTGCGGGAGACCCAGTACTTC. It yields the protein CASGTSRVRETQYF.

Details on this clonotype: Since the CDR3 does not end with the conserved phenylalanine or tryptophan, this likely comes from a read error. CDR3 sequence (DNA): TGTGCCAGCAGCTCGTCCCGGGACAGGGGGCTAAATGGCTACACCCTC. Translation gives CASSSSRDRGLNGYTL. The chain joins TRBV7-8 to TRBJ1-2; 12 nucleotides align to TRBD1. This CDR3 is built from 16 residues. V lost 4 bases to trimming and J lost 6 bases; unmatched junction nucleotides: 9. Germline V gives CDR1 SGHVS, CDR2 FQNEAQ.

The chain joins TRBV7-2 to TRBJ1-2; D possibly corresponds to TRBD1 (6 bases). The ends were cut back, 0 bases at V and 6 bases at J, with 8 bases in the middle. This CDR3 contains 13 residues. Germline values: CDR1 SGHTA, CDR2 FQGNSA. CDR3 loop: CASSLAYRDGYTF. The CDR3 DNA sequence: TGTGCCAGCAGCTTAGCGTACAGGGATGGCTACACCTTC.

This clonotype was seen a few times. The genes are TRBV9 and TRBJ1-5; possibly TRBD1 for D (5 bases). This CDR3 region has 14 residues. Trimming removed 7 bases at V and 0 bases at J, with 11 bases between. Germline loops: CDR1 SGDLS, CDR2 YYNGEE. As DNA, the CDR3 is TGTGCCAGCTCACCACAGGTTAGCAATCAGCCCCAGCATTTT. Residues: CASSPQVSNQPQHF.

The chain is built from TRBV19 and TRBJ2-7; D gene ambiguous. V dropped 3 bases and J dropped 1 base, with 7 bases sitting between them. The CDR3 covers 13 residues. The germline gives CDR1 LNHDA, CDR2 SQIVND (reference sequence). The CDR3 protein is CASSIAASYEQYF. The CDR3 bases are TGTGCCAGTAGTATTGCAGCGTCCTACGAGCAGTACTTC.

The chain recombines TRBV7-2 with TRBJ1-6; tentatively, D is TRBD1 (5 bases). The V end lost 2 bases, the J end lost 4 bases, and 21 bases lay between the germline ends. Germline V CDR1 and CDR2: SGHTA, FQGNSA. The CDR3 spans 19 residues. The CDR3 DNA is TGTGCCAGCAGCTTAAGAGCGCAGGGAGGGCTTTCGTATAATTCACCCCTCCACTTT. The encoded protein is CASSLRAQGGLSYNSPLHF.

This chain joins TRBV7-2 and TRBJ2-2; no reliable D call. This CDR3 has 14 amino acids. V lost 0 bases and J 3 bases, leaving 5 bases between the germline ends. The germline V gene has CDR1 SGHTA and CDR2 FQGNSA. CDR3 sequence reads: CASSLALDTGELFF. Here the CDR3 DNA reads TGTGCCAGCAGCTTAGCGCTGGACACCGGGGAGCTGTTTTTT. The variable domain in full, completed from reference TRBV7-2 and TRBJ2-2, reads GAGVSQSPSNKVTEKGKDVELRCDPISGHTALYWYRQSLGQGLEFLIYFQGNSAPDKSGLPSDRFSAERTGGSVSTLTIQRTQQEDSAVYLCASSLALDTGELFFGEGSRLTVL.

The chain carries TRBV2 and TRBJ2-7; 8 bases agree with TRBD2. The J segment lost 0 bases and the V segment lost 0 bases, leaving 1 base of the junction unmatched. Germline CDR1 and CDR2: SNHLY and FYNNEI. This CDR3 is 15 amino acids long. CDR3 sequence (DNA): TGTGCCAGCAGTGAAGCCGGGACTAGCTCCTACGAGCAGTACTTC. Amino acid sequence: CASSEAGTSSYEQYF.

The chain recombines TRBV2 with TRBJ2-5; D may be TRBD2 (6 bases). The germline V gene encodes CDR1 SNHLY and CDR2 FYNNEI. CDR3 length: 20 residues. Trimming cost V 5 bases and J 2 bases, with 30 bases left between them. The CDR3 here is CASSPARGRTTGEVQETQYF. The CDR3 nucleotides are TGTGCCAGCAGTCCGGCTAGGGGCAGGACGACCGGGGAGGTTCAAGAGACCCAGTACTTC.

In this sample, this clonotype turned up many times. The chain has TRBV10-3 and TRBJ2-5; the match to TRBD2 covers 10 bases. Germline values: CDR1 ENHRY, CDR2 SYGVKD. V trimming: 10 bases; J trimming: 2 bases; junction bases outside the gene matches: 7. This CDR3 contains 14 residues. The CDR3 sequence is CANGSGGRQETQYF. In nucleotides, the CDR3 is TGTGCCAACGGTAGCGGGGGGAGGCAAGAGACCCAGTACTTC.

This clonotype was counted between two and nine times. The V gene is TRBV12-3 or TRBV12-4, the J gene TRBJ1-2; 7 bases map to TRBD1. The CDR3 sequence is 13 residues long. J was trimmed by 5 bases and V by 6 bases; bases with no gene match: 6. In DNA, the CDR3 is TGTGCCAGCAGACAGGGACAGAATTATGGCTACACCTTC. Protein: CASRQGQNYGYTF.

This clonotype was observed a single time. The chain couples TRBV2 to TRBJ2-5; D remains unclear. CDR3 length: 14 amino acids. V shed 5 bases and J shed 5 bases, with 15 bases lying between them. Looked up from germline, CDR1 is SNHLY and CDR2 is FYNNEI. The DNA of the CDR3 is TGTGCCAGCAGTTTTGATGGTGGTAGGGAGACCCAGTACTTC. It is translated as CASSFDGGRETQYF.

This clonotype was seen a few times. With a much larger clone just one base away, this may be a read error. V and J are TRBV29-1 and TRBJ1-2; D is unclear. The germline CDR1 and CDR2 sequences are SQVTM and ANQGSEA. The CDR3 contains 13 residues. The germline V and J ends were trimmed by 3 bases and 3 bases, with 11 bases remaining between them. DNA of the CDR3: TGCAGCGTTGAGTACAGTCCGGACTATGGCTACACCTTC. It specifies CSVEYSPDYGYTF.